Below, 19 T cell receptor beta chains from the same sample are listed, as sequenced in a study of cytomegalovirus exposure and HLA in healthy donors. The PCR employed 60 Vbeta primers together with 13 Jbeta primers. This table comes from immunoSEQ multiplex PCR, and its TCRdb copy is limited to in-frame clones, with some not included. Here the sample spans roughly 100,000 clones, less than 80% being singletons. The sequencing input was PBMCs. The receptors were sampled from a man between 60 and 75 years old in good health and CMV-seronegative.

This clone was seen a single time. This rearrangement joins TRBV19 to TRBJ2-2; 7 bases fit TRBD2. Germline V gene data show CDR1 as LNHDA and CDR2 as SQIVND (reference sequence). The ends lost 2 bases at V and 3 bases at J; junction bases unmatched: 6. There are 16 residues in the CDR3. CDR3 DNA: TGTGCCAGTAGTATAACGTGGGGGGGAGACACCGGGGAGCTGTTTTTT. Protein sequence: CASSITWGGDTGELFF.

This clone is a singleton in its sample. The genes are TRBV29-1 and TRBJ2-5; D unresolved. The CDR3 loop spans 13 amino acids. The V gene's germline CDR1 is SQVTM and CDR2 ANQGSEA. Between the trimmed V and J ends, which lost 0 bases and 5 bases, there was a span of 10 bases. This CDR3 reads CSVEEGVGETQYF. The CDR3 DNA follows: TGCAGCGTTGAAGAGGGTGTCGGGGAGACCCAGTACTTC.

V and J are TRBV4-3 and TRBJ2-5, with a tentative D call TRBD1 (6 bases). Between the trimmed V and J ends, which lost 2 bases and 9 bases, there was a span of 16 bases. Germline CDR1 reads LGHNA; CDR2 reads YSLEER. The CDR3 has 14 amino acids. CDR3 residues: CASSQIQGDQAQYF. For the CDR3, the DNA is TGCGCCAGCAGCCAAATACAGGGTGACCAAGCCCAGTACTTC.

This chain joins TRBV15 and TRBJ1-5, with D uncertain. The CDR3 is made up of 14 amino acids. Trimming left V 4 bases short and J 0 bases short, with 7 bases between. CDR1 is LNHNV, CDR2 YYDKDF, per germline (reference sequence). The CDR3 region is CATSNPYSNQPQHF. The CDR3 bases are TGTGCCACCAGCAATCCTTATAGCAATCAGCCCCAGCATTTT.

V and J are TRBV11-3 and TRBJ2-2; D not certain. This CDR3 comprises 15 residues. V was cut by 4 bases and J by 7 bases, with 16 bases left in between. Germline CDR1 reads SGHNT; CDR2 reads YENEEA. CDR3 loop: CASSSGSPLGGELFF. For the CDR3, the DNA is TGTGCCAGCAGCTCCGGGTCACCCTTAGGCGGGGAGCTGTTTTTT.

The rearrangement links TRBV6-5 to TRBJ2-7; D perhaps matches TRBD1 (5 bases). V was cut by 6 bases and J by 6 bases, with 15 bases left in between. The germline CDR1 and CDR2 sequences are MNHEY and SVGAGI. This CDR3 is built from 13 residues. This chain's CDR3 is CASRPDSFGEQYV. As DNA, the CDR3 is TGTGCCAGCAGACCAGACAGTTTTGGCGAGCAGTACGTC.

DNA for the CDR3: TGTGCCAGCTCACTCACATTGGACACCGGGGAGCTGTTTTTT. Amino acid sequence: CASSLTLDTGELFF. The rearrangement uses TRBV18 and TRBJ2-2; D not certain. V dropped 4 bases and J dropped 3 bases, with 9 bases sitting between them. Looked up from germline, CDR1 is KGHSH and CDR2 is LQKENI. This CDR3 comprises 14 residues.

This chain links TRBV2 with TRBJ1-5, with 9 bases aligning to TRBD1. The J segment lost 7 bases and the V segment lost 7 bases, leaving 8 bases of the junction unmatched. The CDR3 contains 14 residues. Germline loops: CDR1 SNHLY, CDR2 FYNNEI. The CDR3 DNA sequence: TGTGCCAGCAATGCACAGGGGGCAAGGCAGCCCCAGCATTTT. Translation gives CASNAQGARQPQHF.

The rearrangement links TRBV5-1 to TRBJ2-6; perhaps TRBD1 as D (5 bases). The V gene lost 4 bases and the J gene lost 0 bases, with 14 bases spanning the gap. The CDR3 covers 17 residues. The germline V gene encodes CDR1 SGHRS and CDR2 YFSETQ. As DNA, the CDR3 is TGCGCCAGCAGCCCGGACATTTTTGGCTCTGGGGCCAACGTCCTGACTTTC. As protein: CASSPDIFGSGANVLTF.

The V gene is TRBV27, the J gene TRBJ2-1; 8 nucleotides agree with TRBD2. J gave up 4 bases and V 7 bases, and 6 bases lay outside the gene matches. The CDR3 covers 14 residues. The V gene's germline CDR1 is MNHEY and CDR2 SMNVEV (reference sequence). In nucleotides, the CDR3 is TGTGCCAGCAAACTCGGCGGGGGGTACAATGAGCAGTTCTTC. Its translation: CASKLGGGYNEQFF.

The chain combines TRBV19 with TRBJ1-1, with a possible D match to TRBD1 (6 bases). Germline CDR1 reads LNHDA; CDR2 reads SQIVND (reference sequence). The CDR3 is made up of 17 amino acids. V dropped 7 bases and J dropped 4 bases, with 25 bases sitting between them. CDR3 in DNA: TGTGCCAGTACCCTAAGCGGGGGGCAAGTGGTTAGCACTGAAGCTTTCTTT. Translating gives CASTLSGGQVVSTEAFF.

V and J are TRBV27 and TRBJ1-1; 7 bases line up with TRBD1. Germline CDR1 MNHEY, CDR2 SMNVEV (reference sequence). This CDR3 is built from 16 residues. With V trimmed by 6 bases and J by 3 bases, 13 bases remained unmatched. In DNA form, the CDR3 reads TGTGCCAGCAGGGGCGGGCCAGGGGGTTTGGACACTGAAGCTTTCTTT. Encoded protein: CASRGGPGGLDTEAFF.

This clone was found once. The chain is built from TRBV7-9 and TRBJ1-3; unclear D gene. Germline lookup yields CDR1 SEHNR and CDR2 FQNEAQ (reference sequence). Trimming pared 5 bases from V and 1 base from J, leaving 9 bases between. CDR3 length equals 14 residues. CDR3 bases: TGTGCCAGCAGCCACGGGGTATCTGGAAACACCATATATTTT. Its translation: CASSHGVSGNTIYF.

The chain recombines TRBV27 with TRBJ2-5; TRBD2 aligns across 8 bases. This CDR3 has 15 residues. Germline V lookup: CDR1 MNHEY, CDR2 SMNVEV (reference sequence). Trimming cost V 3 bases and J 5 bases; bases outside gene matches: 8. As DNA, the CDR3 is TGTGCCAGCAGTTTGATAGCGGGGCTCCCGGAGACCCAGTACTTC. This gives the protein CASSLIAGLPETQYF.

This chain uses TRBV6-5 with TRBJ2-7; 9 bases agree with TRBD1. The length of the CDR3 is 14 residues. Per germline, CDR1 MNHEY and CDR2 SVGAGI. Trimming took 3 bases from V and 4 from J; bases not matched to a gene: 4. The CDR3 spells CASSYSGTGYEQYF. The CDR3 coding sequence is TGTGCCAGCAGTTATTCCGGGACAGGGTACGAGCAGTACTTC.

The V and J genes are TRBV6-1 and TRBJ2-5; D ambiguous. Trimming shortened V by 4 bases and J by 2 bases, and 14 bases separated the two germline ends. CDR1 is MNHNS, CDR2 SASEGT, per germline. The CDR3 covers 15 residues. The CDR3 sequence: CASSVLRVPQETQYF. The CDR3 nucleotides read TGTGCCAGCAGTGTACTAAGAGTACCACAAGAGACCCAGTACTTC.

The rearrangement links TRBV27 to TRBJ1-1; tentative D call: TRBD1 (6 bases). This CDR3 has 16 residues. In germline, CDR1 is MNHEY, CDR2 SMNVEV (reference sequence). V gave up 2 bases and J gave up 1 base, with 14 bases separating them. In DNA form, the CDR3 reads TGTGCCAGCAGTTTAATGGGGGGGCGAGGGAACACTGAAGCTTTCTTT. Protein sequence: CASSLMGGRGNTEAFF.

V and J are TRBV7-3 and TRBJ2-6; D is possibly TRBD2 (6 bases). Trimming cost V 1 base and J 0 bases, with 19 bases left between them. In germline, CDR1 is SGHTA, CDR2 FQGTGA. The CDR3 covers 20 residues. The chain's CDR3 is CASSLMAGIGTSSGANVLTF. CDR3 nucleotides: TGTGCCAGCAGCTTAATGGCGGGGATTGGAACAAGCTCTGGGGCCAACGTCCTGACTTTC.

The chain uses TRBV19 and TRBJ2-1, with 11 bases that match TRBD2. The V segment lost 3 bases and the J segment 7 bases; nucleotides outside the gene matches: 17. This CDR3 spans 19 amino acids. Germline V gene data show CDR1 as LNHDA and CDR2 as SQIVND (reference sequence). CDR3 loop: CASSIGMRLAGGGWNEQFF. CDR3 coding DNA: TGTGCCAGTAGTATCGGAATGCGCCTAGCGGGGGGCGGGTGGAATGAGCAGTTCTTC.